The 8 T cell receptor beta chains below all came from one sample that was sequenced in a study of shared clonotypes between healthy human individuals. The method was immunoSEQ multiplex PCR; TCRdb's version includes in-frame clones alone and lacks a portion of them. The sample records around 330,000 clones, 74% being singletons. The sample taken for sequencing was memory CD4+ T cells sorted from blood. As for subset: CD45RA-negative fraction. The receptors derive from a man younger than 45 in good health.

This clone was seen more than once but under ten times. The gene calls are TRBV6-1 and TRBJ2-7; no firm D call. This CDR3 region has 12 residues. Germline-derived CDR1 and CDR2 are MNHNS and SASEGT. V lost 3 bases and J lost 4, with 7 bases in between. The CDR3 bases are TGTGCCAGCAGTGATTTGGGTTACGAGCAGTACTTC. This codes for CASSDLGYEQYF.

This clone has only a few counts. The chain combines TRBV19 with TRBJ1-1; D remains ambiguous. Between the trimmed V and J ends, which lost 3 bases and 0 bases, there was a span of 8 bases. Germline CDR1 reads LNHDA; CDR2 reads SQIVND (reference sequence). The CDR3 consists of 14 residues. The CDR3 DNA sequence: TGTGCCAGTAGTATGGACGGAATGAACACTGAAGCTTTCTTT. It yields the protein CASSMDGMNTEAFF. The variable domain in full, completed from reference TRBV19 and TRBJ1-1, reads DGGITQSPKYLFRKEGQNVTLSCEQNLNHDAMYWYRQDPGQGLRLIYYSQIVNDFQKGDIAEGYSVSREKKESFPLTVTSAQKNPTAFYLCASSMDGMNTEAFFGQGTRLTVV.

This chain links TRBV6-5 with TRBJ2-1; a weak D match, TRBD2 (5 bases). The ends were cut back, 5 bases at V and 8 bases at J, with 10 bases in the middle. From germline, CDR1 is MNHEY and CDR2 SVGAGI. The CDR3 runs 12 residues. DNA of the CDR3: TGTGCCAGCAGTACCGACTATGATGAGCAGTTCTTC. Amino acid sequence: CASSTDYDEQFF.

The J gene is TRBJ2-7, the V gene TRBV5-4, with D unclear. This CDR3 comprises 13 residues. The germline CDR1 and CDR2 sequences are SGHNT and YYREEE (reference sequence). V gave up 1 base and J gave up 7 bases, with 12 bases separating them. In DNA form, the CDR3 reads TGTGCCAGCAGCTTGAGTGGGCGACGGGAGCAGTACTTC. Its translation is CASSLSGRREQYF.

The genes are TRBV25-1 and TRBJ2-5, with D unresolved. Germline V lookup: CDR1 MGHDK, CDR2 SYGVNS. V was shortened by 5 bases and J by 3 bases, with 10 bases between the two germline ends. This CDR3 comprises 13 residues. As DNA, the CDR3 is TGTGCCAGCAGTTCGTTAGTAAAAGAGACCCAGTACTTC. Protein: CASSSLVKETQYF. The full variable domain, with the rest looked up from reference TRBV25-1 and TRBJ2-5, is EADIYQTPRYLVIGTGKKITLECSQTMGHDKMYWYQQDPGMELHLIHYSYGVNSTEKGDLSSESTVSRIRTEHFPLTLESARPSHTSQYLCASSSLVKETQYFGPGTRLLVL.

The chain employs TRBV6-1 and TRBJ1-5; D remains ambiguous. Germline-derived CDR1 and CDR2 are MNHNS and SASEGT. The CDR3 is made up of 17 amino acids. The germline V and J ends were trimmed by 3 bases and 3 bases, with 18 bases remaining between them. In nucleotides, the CDR3 is TGTGCCAGCAGTGACCATTTGGAACGGGTAAACAATCAGCCCCAGCATTTT. This encodes CASSDHLERVNNQPQHF.

The J gene is TRBJ1-5, the V gene TRBV5-4, with a tentative D call TRBD1 (6 bases). With 0 bases removed from V and 7 bases from J, the gap between germline ends came to 8 bases. Germline V CDR1 and CDR2: SGHNT, YYREEE (reference sequence). The length of the CDR3 is 13 residues. CDR3 region: CASSLGQEQPQHF. The DNA of the CDR3 is TGTGCCAGCAGCTTGGGACAGGAACAGCCCCAGCATTTT.

This clone appeared many times. This chain uses TRBV2 with TRBJ2-7; D tentatively reads TRBD1 or TRBD2 (6 bases each). From germline, CDR1 is SNHLY and CDR2 FYNNEI. The CDR3 has 17 residues. V dropped 6 bases and J dropped 3 bases, with 24 bases sitting between them. The CDR3 here is CASSLLHRGPEGYEQYF. For the CDR3, the DNA is TGTGCCAGCAGCCTTCTTCATCGGGGGCCGGAGGGCTACGAGCAGTACTTC.